A selection of T cell receptor beta chains follows, all from one sample in a study of cytomegalovirus exposure and HLA in healthy donors. Sequenced by immunoSEQ multiplex PCR; TCRdb stores in-frame clones only, minus some. This repertoire shows fewer than 150,000 clones, around 83% found once; its top ten account for about 7%. Sequenced: PBMCs. The origin of the receptors is a woman aged 25-40 years in good health and CMV-seropositive. The CDR3 runs from the conserved cysteine through the conserved F or W. D genes are given only for firm matches. Clone size, where shown, is once, few, many, or a class for clones that have expanded.

>TRBJ1-1|TRBD1|TRBV13|-
TGTGCCAGCAGCTTAGGGACAGGGGGAGGCTTAGACACTGAAGCTTTCTTT
CASSLGTGGGLDTEAFF
>TRBJ2-3|-|TRBV10-3|-
TGTGCCATCAGTGAAGGGACTCCTAGGGGAGATACGCAGTATTTT
CAISEGTPRGDTQYF
>TRBJ2-2|-|TRBV2|once
TGTGCCAGCAGTAGGGACATATCGCACACCGGGGAGCTGTTTTTT
CASSRDISHTGELFF
>TRBJ2-4|-|TRBV20-1|-
TGCAGTGGGGAGGACAGGCTTACTCGGTACTTC
CSGEDRLTRYF
>TRBJ2-1|-|TRBV7-9|-
TGTGCCAGCAGCCCCACCCCAGATAATGAGCAGTTCTTC
CASSPTPDNEQFF
>TRBJ2-7|TRBD1|TRBV19|-
TGTGCCACCAAGCCCGGACAGGGGGTTTCCTACGAGCAGTACTTC
CATKPGQGVSYEQYF
>TRBJ1-4|-|TRBV7-8|-
TGTGCCAGCAGCTCCTACCTCTTCCCTGAAAAACTGTTTTTT
CASSSYLFPEKLFF
>TRBJ1-2|TRBD1|TRBV7-9|-
TGTGCCAGCAGCTCGTTTCCCGGGACAGAGTATGGCTACACCTTC
CASSSFPGTEYGYTF
>TRBJ1-1|TRBD1|TRBV6-1|-
TGTGCCAGCAGTAGACAGGGCAAGAACACTGAAGCTTTCTTT
CASSRQGKNTEAFF
>TRBJ2-5|-|TRBV11-1|-
TGTGCCAGCAGCGCCCGACGGGCAGCGGTGGAGGAGACCCAGTACTTC
CASSARRAAVEETQYF
>TRBJ2-4|-|TRBV2|-
TGTGCCAGCAGTGCCCCCGAGCGAGGAAACATTCAGTACTTC
CASSAPERGNIQYF
>TRBJ1-2|-|TRBV28|-
TGTGCCAGCAGTTTATGGGCAGGCAACTATGGCTACACCTTC
CASSLWAGNYGYTF
>TRBJ2-7|TRBD2|TRBV23-1|-
TGCGCCAGCAGTCGCCCCTTATGGGGGGGCGAGCAGTACTTC
CASSRPLWGGEQYF
>TRBJ2-7|-|TRBV5-1|-
TGCGCCAGCAGCTCGAGCTCCTACGAGCAGTACTTC
CASSSSSYEQYF
>TRBJ2-7|-|TRBV6-5|-
TGTGCCAGCACTAGGACAAGGCTCTCCTACGAGCAGTACTTC
CASTRTRLSYEQYF
>TRBJ2-3|TRBD2|TRBV7-8|-
TGTGCCAGCAGCTTTAGCGGGGGCACAGATACGCAGTATTTT
CASSFSGGTDTQYF
>TRBJ2-7|TRBD1|TRBV2|-
TGTGCCAGCACGGGGGACAGGGGCGAGCAGTACTTC
CASTGDRGEQYF
>TRBJ2-7|TRBD2|TRBV7-8|once
TGTGCCAGCAGCTTAGGGGGACTAGTGTCCTACGAGCAGTACTTC
CASSLGGLVSYEQYF
>TRBJ2-1|TRBD1|TRBV2|-
TGTGCCAGCTGGCGAACCAAAGAGGGACAGGGCTTTGAGCAGTTCTTC
CASWRTKEGQGFEQFF
>TRBJ2-1|TRBD1|TRBV7-2|-
TGTGCCAGCAGCACCTACAGGGGGAACTACAATGAGCAGTTCTTC
CASSTYRGNYNEQFF
>TRBJ1-1|-|TRBV7-3|-
TGTGCCAGCAGCTCGGGTCCGAGTCGTGAAGCTTTCTTT
CASSSGPSREAFF
>TRBJ1-1|TRBD1|TRBV6-1|-
TGTGCCAGTACCACCGGGACAGGGCTTGGAACTGAAGCTTTCTTT
CASTTGTGLGTEAFF
>TRBJ2-1|TRBD2|TRBV5-1|-
TGCGCCAGCCTTCTCGGGGGGGCCGAAGATGAGCAGTTCTTC
CASLLGGAEDEQFF
>TRBJ2-3|-|TRBV5-1|-
TGCGCCAGCAGCTTGGTGGCAGGGTCAGATACGCAGTATTTT
CASSLVAGSDTQYF
>TRBJ1-6|-|TRBV19|-
TGTGCCAGTAGTATAGGGAGCCACCTTAATTCACCCCTCCACTTT
CASSIGSHLNSPLHF
>TRBJ2-7|-|TRBV6-1|-
TGTGCCAGCAGCCTCCCCCGAGACGAGCAGTACTTC
CASSLPRDEQYF
>TRBJ1-1|-|TRBV9|-
TGTGCCAGCAGCGGGGGAGGCACCTCCAACACTGAAGCTTTCTTT
CASSGGGTSNTEAFF
>TRBJ2-1|TRBD2|TRBV11-2|-
TGTGCCAGCAGCTTAGGGAGCGGGAGGTACAATGAGCAGTTCTTC
CASSLGSGRYNEQFF
>TRBJ2-3|-|TRBV5-6|-
TGTGCCAGCAGCCTAGAACTCCTACCCACAGATACGCAGTATTTT
CASSLELLPTDTQYF
>TRBJ1-1|-|TRBV28|-
TGTGCCACGGGGGGGGAATCTGAAGCTTTCTTT
CATGGESEAFF
>TRBJ2-7|-|TRBV5-1|-
TGCGCCAGCAGCTTGGAAACTAGTTTGAACGAGCAGTACTTC
CASSLETSLNEQYF
>TRBJ1-1|-|TRBV30|-
TGTGCCTGGGCGCTCGGGGGGAAAACTGAAGCTTTCTTT
CAWALGGKTEAFF
>TRBJ2-3|-|TRBV7-9|once
TGTGCCAGCAGCTTACCTAGTTCGGGAGATACGCAGTATTTT
CASSLPSSGDTQYF
>TRBJ2-3|-|TRBV27|-
TGTGCCAGCAGTCCCCAACTAGCTTGGGGAGATACGCAGTATTTT
CASSPQLAWGDTQYF
>TRBJ2-7|TRBD2|TRBV4-2|-
TGTGCCAGCAGCCAAGCGACTAGCGAGTACTACGAGCAGTACTTC
CASSQATSEYYEQYF
>TRBJ1-1|TRBD1|TRBV6-5|-
TGTGCCAGCAGTTACTTGACAGGGGATGAAGCTTTCTTT
CASSYLTGDEAFF
>TRBJ2-7|-|TRBV18|-
TGTGCCAGCTCACCACCCCCCCGCGGGGGCACCTACGAGCAGTACTTC
CASSPPPRGGTYEQYF
>TRBJ1-2|TRBD1|TRBV9|-
TGTGCCAGCAGCGTAGCGGGACAGGGAAATGGCTACACCTTC
CASSVAGQGNGYTF
>TRBJ2-7|TRBD2|TRBV18|-
TGTGCCAGCTCTCCAAGCGGGGGGGCTTACGAGCAGTACTTC
CASSPSGGAYEQYF
>TRBJ1-1|-|TRBV13|-
TGTGCCAGCACCTCAGAGGGAGAGAGCACTGAAGCTTTCTTT
CASTSEGESTEAFF
>TRBJ2-7|TRBD2|TRBV4-2|-
TGTGCCAGCAGCTCCGCGCGGGGGGCGACCGAGCAGTACTTC
CASSSARGATEQYF
>TRBJ2-5|-|TRBV5-1|-
TGCGCCAGCAGCTTGTGGGGCTTGGAGACCCAGTACTTC
CASSLWGLETQYF
>TRBJ2-2|-|TRBV6-7|-
TGTGCCAGCAGTCGACCTGGAAGTTGGGCCACCGGGGAGCTGTTTTTT
CASSRPGSWATGELFF
>TRBJ1-5|-|TRBV19|-
TGTGCCAGTAGTCCCAGACTCCCGGAGCCCCAGCATTTT
CASSPRLPEPQHF
>TRBJ2-3|-|TRBV4-1|once
TGCGCCAGCAGCGAGACCAGGGCAGATACGCAGTATTTT
CASSETRADTQYF
>TRBJ1-1|-|TRBV18|-
TGTGCCAGCTCACCCGTGGCCGAAGCTTTCTTT
CASSPVAEAFF
>TRBJ2-3|-|TRBV5-4|-
TGTGCCAGCAGCTTTCTGTCGAGTCGTTCCACAGATACGCAGTATTTT
CASSFLSSRSTDTQYF
>TRBJ2-7|-|TRBV1|-
TGCACCAGCAGACACCTTTTTTGGACTAGCGGGGGGGCCTACGAGCAGTACTTC
CTSRHLFWTSGGAYEQYF
>TRBJ1-2|TRBD1|TRBV28|-
TGTGCCAGCAGTTTAGGACAGGGATATGGCTACACCTTC
CASSLGQGYGYTF
>TRBJ1-1|-|TRBV2|-
TGTGCCAGCAGTGAACTAGGGGGTTCCACTGAAGCTTTCTTT
CASSELGGSTEAFF
>TRBJ2-7|TRBD2|TRBV5-1|-
TGCGCCAGCAGCTCGAATAGCGGGGACTCCTACGAGCAGTACTTC
CASSSNSGDSYEQYF
>TRBJ2-7|TRBD1|TRBV6-1|-
TGTGCCACCAGGACAGGGGGGTACGAGCAGTACTTC
CATRTGGYEQYF
>TRBJ1-1|-|TRBV27|-
TGTGCCAGCTGCCTTGTCGGAGTGCAGAACACTGAAGCTTTCTTT
CASCLVGVQNTEAFF